Each of the 29 T cell receptor beta chains below was sequenced from the same sample in a study of CD4 T cells in relation to SARS-CoV-2 and coronaviruses. This table comes from immunoSEQ multiplex PCR, and its TCRdb copy is limited to in-frame clones, with some not included. The sample contains about 14,000 clones, 76% of which appear only once. Their specific antigens are unknown. Unexposed donor CD4+ T cells date from about 2010-2018, before the COVID-19 pandemic. CD4+ T cells were isolated from the cells after nine to eleven days of culture. Material for sequencing was CD4+ T cells from PBMCs, cultured in vitro. These receptors were taken from a human donor in good health.

A single count supports this clone. The chain is built from TRBV7-7 and TRBJ2-1; 7 nucleotides match TRBD1. This CDR3 contains 15 residues. The germline gives CDR1 SSHAT, CDR2 FNYEAQ (reference sequence). V dropped 5 bases and J dropped 0; count of bases not matched to a gene: 4. CDR3 DNA: TGTGCCAGCAGCACGACAGGGAGCTCCTACAATGAGCAGTTCTTC. It is translated as CASSTTGSSYNEQFF.

The chain carries TRBV18 and TRBJ2-3; D not resolved. CDR3 length: 13 residues. The V gene's germline CDR1 is KGHSH and CDR2 LQKENI. The V end lost 2 bases, the J end lost 14 bases, and 17 bases lay between the germline ends. This chain's CDR3 is CASSPGGPRIGYF. CDR3 DNA: TGTGCCAGCTCACCAGGTGGTCCCCGGATAGGGTATTTT.

This rearrangement joins TRBV24-1 to TRBJ1-2; TRBD1 aligns across 10 bases. Germline CDR1 and CDR2: KGHDR and SFDVKD. V lost 3 bases to trimming and J lost 4 bases; unmatched junction nucleotides: 7. The CDR3 sequence is 16 residues long. CDR3 protein: CATSDPGTGDIYGYTF. For the CDR3, the DNA is TGTGCCACCAGTGATCCCGGGACAGGGGATATCTATGGCTACACCTTC.

This chain links TRBV27 with TRBJ2-5, with unresolved D. This CDR3 has 15 amino acids. The V gene's germline CDR1 is MNHEY and CDR2 SMNVEV (reference sequence). Trimming stripped 0 bases from V and 1 base from J, with 9 bases between. The CDR3 sequence is CASSLSRQIQETQYF. The CDR3 region has the DNA TGTGCCAGCAGTTTATCGAGGCAGATCCAAGAGACCCAGTACTTC.

This clone has just one count. V gene TRBV29-1 combines with J gene TRBJ2-2, with D tentatively TRBD1 or TRBD2 (5 bases each). Germline loops: CDR1 SQVTM, CDR2 ANQGSEA. With 4 bases removed from V and 5 bases from J, the gap between germline ends came to 14 bases. The CDR3 has 14 amino acids. CDR3 amino acids: CSVVMRGSTGELFF. For the CDR3, the DNA is TGCAGCGTTGTTATGAGGGGCTCGACCGGGGAGCTGTTTTTT.

The V and J genes are TRBV30 and TRBJ2-2; tentatively, D is TRBD2 (7 bases). Germline CDR1 GTSNPN, CDR2 SVGIG (reference sequence). The CDR3 is 14 amino acids. Trimming shortened V by 4 bases and J by 3 bases, and 12 bases separated the two germline ends. The CDR3 here is CAWKGDYDTGELFF. The CDR3 DNA reads as TGTGCCTGGAAGGGGGACTATGACACCGGGGAGCTGTTTTTT. The variable domain in full, with the rest retrieved from reference TRBV30 and TRBJ2-2, is SQTIHQWPATLVQPVGSPLSLECTVEGTSNPNLYWYRQAAGRGLQLLFYSVGIGQISSEVPQNLSASRPQDRQFILSSKKLLLSDSGFYLCAWKGDYDTGELFFGEGSRLTVL.

The CDR3 DNA sequence: TGTGCCAGCAGCGAGAGTACCGGGACTAGCGGGAGTAGGGGCGGGGAGCTGTTTTTT. Residues: CASSESTGTSGSRGGELFF. The chain couples TRBV9 to TRBJ2-2, with 14 bases aligning to TRBD2. The junction had 14 bases not matched to a gene; V was cut back by 3 bases and J by 7 bases. The germline V gene encodes CDR1 SGDLS and CDR2 YYNGEE. The CDR3 consists of 19 residues.

The chain recombines TRBV18 with TRBJ2-7, with a possible D match to TRBD1 (6 bases). The CDR3 sequence is 14 residues long. The ends were cut back, 3 bases at V and 3 bases at J, with 12 bases in the middle. Germline CDR1 and CDR2: KGHSH and LQKENI. The CDR3 DNA reads TGTGCCAGCTCACCGGCCGACAGGAGCTACGAGCAGTACTTC. As protein: CASSPADRSYEQYF.

The V gene is TRBV5-1, the J gene TRBJ2-6; unclear D gene. V was cut by 1 base and J by 1 base, with 6 bases left in between. Germline assignment: CDR1 SGHRS and CDR2 YFSETQ. The CDR3 consists of 15 residues. The CDR3 reads CASSLPNSGANVLTF. CDR3 coding DNA: TGCGCCAGCAGCTTGCCAAATTCTGGGGCCAACGTCCTGACTTTC.

The chain carries TRBV11-2 and TRBJ1-1; D not certain. The germline V gene has CDR1 SGHAT and CDR2 FQNNGV. This CDR3 region has 13 residues. Trimming pared 4 bases from V and 2 bases from J, leaving 8 bases between. The CDR3 sequence: CASSSDLNTEAFF. The CDR3, as DNA: TGTGCCAGCAGCTCCGACCTCAACACTGAAGCTTTCTTT.

This rearrangement joins TRBV2 to TRBJ2-5, with 7 bases identical to TRBD2. This CDR3 comprises 14 residues. Germline V gene lookup returns CDR1 SNHLY and CDR2 FYNNEI. V shed 4 bases and J 3 bases; nucleotides not matched to a gene: 5. CDR3 sequence reads: CASSVWDYKETQYF. CDR3 nucleotides: TGTGCCAGCAGTGTGTGGGACTATAAAGAGACCCAGTACTTC.

The V and J genes are TRBV6-5 and TRBJ2-7; no clear D gene. V lost 5 bases, J lost 2 bases, and 10 bases lay in between. Germline V gene data show CDR1 as MNHEY and CDR2 as SVGAGI. The CDR3 covers 13 residues. This CDR3 is CASSLQKTYEQYF. The CDR3 nucleotides read TGTGCCAGCAGTCTACAGAAAACCTACGAGCAGTACTTC.

The chain uses TRBV6-5 and TRBJ2-7; 9 bases agree with TRBD2. Germline trimming cut 2 bases from V and 2 bases from J; bases unmatched to any gene: 4. CDR3 length: 15 residues. CDR1 and CDR2 from the germline V gene are MNHEY and SVGAGI. The CDR3 here is CASSYKTSGPYEQYF. DNA of the CDR3: TGTGCCAGCAGTTACAAGACTAGCGGCCCCTACGAGCAGTACTTC.

This clone is a singleton in its sample. This chain joins TRBV28 and TRBJ1-3; no reliable D call. The CDR3 is 15 residues long. Germline V gene data show CDR1 as MDHEN and CDR2 as SYDVKM. With 5 bases removed from V and 9 bases from J, the gap between germline ends came to 20 bases. CDR3 amino acids: CASSISTGSGVTIYF. The CDR3 DNA is TGTGCCAGCAGTATCTCTACGGGGTCCGGGGTCACCATATATTTT.

This clone came up a few times. This rearrangement joins TRBV30 to TRBJ2-7; no clear D. CDR3 length: 13 residues. The germline V and J ends were trimmed by 5 bases and 3 bases, with 14 bases remaining between them. Germline CDR1 and CDR2: GTSNPN and SVGIG (reference sequence). This CDR3 is CAWAPSRDYEQYF. The CDR3 DNA sequence: TGTGCCTGGGCCCCGTCTAGAGACTACGAGCAGTACTTC.

This chain connects TRBV28 to TRBJ2-7; D is perhaps TRBD1 (6 bases). The V gene's germline CDR1 is MDHEN and CDR2 SYDVKM. There are 14 residues in the CDR3. V shed 7 bases and J shed 2 bases, with 15 bases lying between them. The CDR3 DNA reads TGTGCCAGCAAATTCGGACAGCTGACCTACGAGCAGTACTTC. Translation gives CASKFGQLTYEQYF.

The chain couples TRBV19 to TRBJ1-4, with a weak D call TRBD1 (6 bases). V lost 9 bases, J lost 3 bases, and 20 bases lay in between. Per the germline V gene, CDR1 is LNHDA and CDR2 is SQIVND (reference sequence). This CDR3 is 16 amino acids long. The CDR3, as DNA: TGTGCCAGCATTAACACTGCGGGGGGCTCTAATGAAAAACTGTTTTTT. Its translation is CASINTAGGSNEKLFF.

The DNA of the CDR3 is TGTGCCACGAGGGCGGGCAGCAATAATTCACCCCTCCACTTT. Protein sequence: CATRAGSNNSPLHF. The chain recombines TRBV6-5 with TRBJ1-6; D is uncertain. The germline gives CDR1 MNHEY, CDR2 SVGAGI. The length of the CDR3 is 14 residues. V lost 10 bases to trimming and J lost 5 bases, with 15 bases between them.

The rearrangement joins TRBV7-9 to TRBJ2-1; 10 bases are shared with TRBD2. Trimming cost V 4 bases and J 9 bases; bases outside gene matches: 15. The CDR3 is 17 residues long. Germline V CDR1 and CDR2: SEHNR, FQNEAQ (reference sequence). Here the CDR3 reads CASSSYLGLAGAAEQFF. The CDR3 DNA sequence: TGTGCCAGCAGCTCGTATCTGGGGCTAGCGGGAGCGGCTGAGCAGTTCTTC.

The chain has TRBV29-1 and TRBJ2-3, with no clear D. Trimming took off 5 bases at V and 5 bases at J, with 17 bases between the two ends. Germline assignment: CDR1 SQVTM and CDR2 ANQGSEA. This CDR3 region has 14 residues. CDR3 region: CSVLLNPTQDTQYF. CDR3 sequence (DNA): TGCAGCGTTCTCCTTAACCCGACACAAGATACGCAGTATTTT.

V and J are TRBV6-4 and TRBJ2-1; the match to TRBD2 covers 9 bases. The CDR3 consists of 15 residues. Germline loops: CDR1 MRHNA, CDR2 SNTAGT. The ends lost 6 bases at V and 7 bases at J; junction bases unmatched: 10. The CDR3: CASSTIAGEINEQFF. The CDR3 DNA reads TGTGCCAGCAGCACCATAGCGGGAGAGATAAATGAGCAGTTCTTC.

The J gene is TRBJ2-4, the V gene TRBV6-1; TRBD2 aligns across 13 bases. CDR3 length: 18 residues. Germline CDR1 reads MNHNS; CDR2 reads SASEGT. Trimming at V came to 2 bases and at J to 7 bases, leaving 11 bases not matched to a gene. For the CDR3, the DNA is TGTGCCAGCAGTGAAAGCCCTAGGGGACTAGCGGGAAGGAACATTCAGTACTTC. It codes for CASSESPRGLAGRNIQYF.

The CDR3 is CASRPRTGLVPGELFF. The CDR3 DNA follows: TGTGCCAGTAGACCGAGGACAGGGTTGGTCCCCGGGGAGCTGTTTTTT. The gene calls are TRBV19 and TRBJ2-2; 8 nucleotides line up with TRBD1. V was pared by 6 bases and J by 6 bases, with 12 bases of the junction left unmatched. Germline assignment: CDR1 LNHDA and CDR2 SQIVND (reference sequence). The CDR3 totals 16 residues.

This rearrangement joins TRBV28 to TRBJ2-7; weak D call: TRBD1 (6 bases). Per germline, CDR1 MDHEN and CDR2 SYDVKM. The length of the CDR3 is 14 residues. Trimming took 4 bases from V and 2 from J, leaving 12 bases between them. DNA for the CDR3: TGTGCCAGCAGTTCCGTCGACAGGCCCTACGAGCAGTACTTC. This translates into CASSSVDRPYEQYF.

This clone was detected once. The V call is TRBV5-4, the J call TRBJ1-1, with TRBD1 matching 7 bases. V shed 6 bases, J shed 1 base, and the junction held 6 bases outside the gene matches. The V gene's germline CDR1 is SGHNT and CDR2 YYREEE (reference sequence). The CDR3 is 14 residues long. The CDR3 region has the DNA TGTGCCAGCACAAGGGGACAGAAGAACACTGAAGCTTTCTTT. Amino acid sequence: CASTRGQKNTEAFF.

The genes are TRBV15 and TRBJ2-3, with 12 bases fitting TRBD2. Trimming at V came to 5 bases and at J to 1 base, leaving 4 bases not matched to a gene. Germline V lookup: CDR1 LNHNV, CDR2 YYDKDF (reference sequence). This CDR3 region has 16 residues. DNA for the CDR3: TGTGCCACCAGCCGCAGACTAGCGGGAGGCACAGATACGCAGTATTTT. Protein product: CATSRRLAGGTDTQYF. Based on the CDR3 plus reference TRBV15 and TRBJ2-3, the full variable domain is DAMVIQNPRYQVTQFGKPVTLSCSQTLNHNVMYWYQQKSSQAPKLLFHYYDKDFNNEADTPDNFQSRRPNTSFCFLDIRSPGLGDTAMYLCATSRRLAGGTDTQYFGPGTRLTVL.

V gene TRBV9 combines with J gene TRBJ2-7, with D perhaps TRBD2 (5 bases). The V and J ends lost 4 bases and 4 bases respectively, with 18 bases between them. The CDR3 is 15 amino acids. Germline CDR1 and CDR2: SGDLS and YYNGEE. CDR3 region: CASSPRLVGAYEQYF. DNA of the CDR3: TGTGCCAGCAGCCCCCGATTGGTGGGAGCTTACGAGCAGTACTTC.

This sequence joins TRBV5-6 and TRBJ1-2; D is possibly TRBD1 (6 bases). Germline lookup yields CDR1 SGHDT and CDR2 YYEEEE. The CDR3 has 15 amino acids. Trimming shortened V by 0 bases and J by 2 bases, and 11 bases separated the two germline ends. CDR3 in amino acids: CASSLAQGSNYGYTF. CDR3 nucleotides: TGTGCCAGCAGCTTGGCACAGGGATCCAACTATGGCTACACCTTC.

The rearrangement uses TRBV5-6 and TRBJ1-1, with D possibly being TRBD1 (5 bases). Germline values: CDR1 SGHDT, CDR2 YYEEEE. The V end was cut by 4 bases, the J end by 1 base, with 14 bases between. This CDR3 region has 15 residues. The CDR3 nucleotides read TGTGCCAGCAGCACCTACGATGGGGGGAACACTGAAGCTTTCTTT. Translating gives CASSTYDGGNTEAFF.